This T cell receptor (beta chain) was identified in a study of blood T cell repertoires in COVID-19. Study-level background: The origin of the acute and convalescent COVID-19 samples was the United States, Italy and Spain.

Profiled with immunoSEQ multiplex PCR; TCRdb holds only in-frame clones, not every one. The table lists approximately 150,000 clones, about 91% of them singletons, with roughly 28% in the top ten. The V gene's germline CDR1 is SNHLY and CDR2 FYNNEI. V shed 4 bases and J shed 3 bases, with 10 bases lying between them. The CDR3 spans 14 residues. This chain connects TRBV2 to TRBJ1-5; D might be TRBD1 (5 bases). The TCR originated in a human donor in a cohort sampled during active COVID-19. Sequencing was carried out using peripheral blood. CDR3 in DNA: TGTGCCAGCAGTGTGGGCAGGGACAATCAGCCCCAGCATTTT. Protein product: CASSVGRDNQPQHF.